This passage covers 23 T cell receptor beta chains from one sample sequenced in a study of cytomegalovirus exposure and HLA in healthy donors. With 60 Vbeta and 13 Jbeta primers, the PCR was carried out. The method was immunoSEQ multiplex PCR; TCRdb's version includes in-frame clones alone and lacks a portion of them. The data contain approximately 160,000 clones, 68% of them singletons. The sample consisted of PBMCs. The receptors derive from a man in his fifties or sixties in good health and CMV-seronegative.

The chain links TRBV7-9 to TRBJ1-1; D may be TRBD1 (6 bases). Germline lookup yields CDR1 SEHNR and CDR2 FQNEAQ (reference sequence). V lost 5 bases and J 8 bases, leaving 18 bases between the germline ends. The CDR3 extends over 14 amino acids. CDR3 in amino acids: CASSASGVQGEAFF. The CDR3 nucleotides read TGTGCCAGCAGCGCGTCAGGGGTCCAAGGGGAAGCTTTCTTT.

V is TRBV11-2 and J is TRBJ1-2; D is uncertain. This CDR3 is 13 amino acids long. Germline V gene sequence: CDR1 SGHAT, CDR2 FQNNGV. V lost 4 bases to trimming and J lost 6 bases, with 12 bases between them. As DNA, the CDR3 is TGTGCCAGCAGCTCCCGTGCCACTCATGGCTACACCTTC. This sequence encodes CASSSRATHGYTF.

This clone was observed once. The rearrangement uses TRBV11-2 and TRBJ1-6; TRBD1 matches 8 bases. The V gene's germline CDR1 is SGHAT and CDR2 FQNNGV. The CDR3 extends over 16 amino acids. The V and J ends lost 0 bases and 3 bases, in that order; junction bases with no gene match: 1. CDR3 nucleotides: TGTGCCAGCAGCTTAGACGGGACAGGCTATAATTCACCCCTCCACTTT. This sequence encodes CASSLDGTGYNSPLHF.

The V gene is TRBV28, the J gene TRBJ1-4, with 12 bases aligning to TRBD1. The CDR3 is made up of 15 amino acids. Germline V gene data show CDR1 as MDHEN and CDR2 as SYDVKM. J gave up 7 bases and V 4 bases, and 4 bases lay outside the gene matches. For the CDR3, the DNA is TGTGCCAGCAGTTCCGTGGGACAGGGGGCTGAAAAACTGTTTTTT. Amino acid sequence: CASSSVGQGAEKLFF.

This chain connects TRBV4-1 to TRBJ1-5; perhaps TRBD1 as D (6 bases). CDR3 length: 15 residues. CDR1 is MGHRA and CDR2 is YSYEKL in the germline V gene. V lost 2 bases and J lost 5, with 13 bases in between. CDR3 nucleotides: TGCGCCAGCAGCCAAACCCACAGGGATCATCAGCCCCAGCATTTT. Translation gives CASSQTHRDHQPQHF.

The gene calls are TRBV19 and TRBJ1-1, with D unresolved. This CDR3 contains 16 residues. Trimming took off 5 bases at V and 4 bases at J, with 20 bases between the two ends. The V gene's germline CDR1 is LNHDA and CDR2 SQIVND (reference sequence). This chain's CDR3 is CASSDLSGLGSTEAFF. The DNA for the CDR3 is TGTGCCAGTAGTGATTTGTCGGGTCTTGGGAGCACTGAAGCTTTCTTT.

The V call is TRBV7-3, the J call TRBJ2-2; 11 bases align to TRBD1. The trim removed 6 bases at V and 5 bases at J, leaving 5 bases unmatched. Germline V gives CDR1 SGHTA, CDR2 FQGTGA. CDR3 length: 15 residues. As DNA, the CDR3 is TGTGCCAGCAGTTCAGGACAGGGGGCGACCGGGGAGCTGTTTTTT. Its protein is CASSSGQGATGELFF.

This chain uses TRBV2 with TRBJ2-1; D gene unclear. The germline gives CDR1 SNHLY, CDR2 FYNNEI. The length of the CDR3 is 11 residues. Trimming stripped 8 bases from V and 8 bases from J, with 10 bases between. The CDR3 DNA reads TGTGCCAGCTCACTAAATCATGAGCAGTTCTTC. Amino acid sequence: CASSLNHEQFF.

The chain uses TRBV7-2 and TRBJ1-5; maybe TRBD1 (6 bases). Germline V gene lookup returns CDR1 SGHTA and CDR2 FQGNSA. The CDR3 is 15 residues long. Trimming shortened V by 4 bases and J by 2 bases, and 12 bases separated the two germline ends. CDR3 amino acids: CASSSQGRGNQPQHF. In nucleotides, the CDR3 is TGTGCCAGCAGCTCACAGGGACGGGGCAATCAGCCCCAGCATTTT.

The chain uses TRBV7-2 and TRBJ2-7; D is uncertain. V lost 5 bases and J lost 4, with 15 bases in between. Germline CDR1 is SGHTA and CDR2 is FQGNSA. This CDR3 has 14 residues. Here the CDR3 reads CASSPRRLRYEQYF. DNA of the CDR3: TGTGCCAGCAGCCCTAGGCGTCTACGATACGAGCAGTACTTC. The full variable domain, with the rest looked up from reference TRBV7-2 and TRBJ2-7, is GAGVSQSPSNKVTEKGKDVELRCDPISGHTALYWYRQSLGQGLEFLIYFQGNSAPDKSGLPSDRFSAERTGGSVSTLTIQRTQQEDSAVYLCASSPRRLRYEQYFGPGTRLTVT.

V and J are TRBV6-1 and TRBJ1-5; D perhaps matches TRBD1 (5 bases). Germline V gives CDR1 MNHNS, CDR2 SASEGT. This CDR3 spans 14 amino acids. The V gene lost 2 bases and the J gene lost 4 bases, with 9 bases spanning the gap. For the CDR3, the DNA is TGTGCCAGCAGTGAAAGGGCAGGGAATCAGCCCCAGCATTTT. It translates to CASSERAGNQPQHF.

CDR3 sequence: CASNTGGRLARELFF. The CDR3 nucleotides are TGTGCCAGCAACACAGGGGGCCGACTAGCAAGGGAGCTGTTTTTT. This chain connects TRBV5-4 to TRBJ2-2; TRBD1 matches 9 bases. CDR3 length: 15 amino acids. The trim removed 6 bases at V and 9 bases at J, leaving 12 bases unmatched. Germline V lookup: CDR1 SGHNT, CDR2 YYREEE (reference sequence). Full variable domain (rest looked up from reference TRBV5-4 and TRBJ2-2): ETGVTQSPTHLIKTRGQQVTLRCSSQSGHNTVSWYQQALGQGPQFIFQYYREEENGRGNFPPRFSGLQFPNYSSELNVNALELDDSALYLCASNTGGRLARELFFGEGSRLTVL.

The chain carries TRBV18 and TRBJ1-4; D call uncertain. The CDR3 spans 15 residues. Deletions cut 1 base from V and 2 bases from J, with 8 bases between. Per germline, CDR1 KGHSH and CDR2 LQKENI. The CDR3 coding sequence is TGTGCCAGCTCACCACGAGCACAGACTAATGAAAAACTGTTTTTT. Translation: CASSPRAQTNEKLFF.

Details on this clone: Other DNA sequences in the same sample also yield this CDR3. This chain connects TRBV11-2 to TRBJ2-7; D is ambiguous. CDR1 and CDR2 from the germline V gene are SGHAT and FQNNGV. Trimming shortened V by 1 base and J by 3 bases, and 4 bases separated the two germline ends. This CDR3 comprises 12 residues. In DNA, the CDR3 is TGTGCCAGCAGCTTAGCAGGCTACGAGCAGTACTTC. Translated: CASSLAGYEQYF.

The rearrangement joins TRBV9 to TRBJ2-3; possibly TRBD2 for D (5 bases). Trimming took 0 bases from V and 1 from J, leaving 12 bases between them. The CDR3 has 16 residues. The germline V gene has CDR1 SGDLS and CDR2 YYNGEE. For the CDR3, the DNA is TGTGCCAGCAGCGTAGCTTGGGGAGAACGCACAGATACGCAGTATTTT. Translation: CASSVAWGERTDTQYF. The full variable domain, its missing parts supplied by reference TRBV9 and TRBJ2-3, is DSGVTQTPKHLITATGQRVTLRCSPRSGDLSVYWYQQSLDQGLQFLIQYYNGEERAKGNILERFSAQQFPDLHSELNLSSLELGDSALYFCASSVAWGERTDTQYFGPGTRLTVL.

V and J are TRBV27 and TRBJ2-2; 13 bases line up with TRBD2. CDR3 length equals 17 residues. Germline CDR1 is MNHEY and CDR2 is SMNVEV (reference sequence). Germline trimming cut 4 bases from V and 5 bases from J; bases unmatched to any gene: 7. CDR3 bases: TGTGCCAGCAGTTCCGGACTAGCGGGGGTCTATACCGGGGAGCTGTTTTTT. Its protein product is CASSSGLAGVYTGELFF.

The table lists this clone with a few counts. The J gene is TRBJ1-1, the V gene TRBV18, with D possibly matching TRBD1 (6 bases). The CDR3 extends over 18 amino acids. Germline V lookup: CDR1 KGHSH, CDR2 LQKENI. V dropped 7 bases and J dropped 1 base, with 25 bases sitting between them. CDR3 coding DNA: TGTGCCAGCTTCGACTCACAGGGCATCCTCGTAGGGAACACTGAAGCTTTCTTT. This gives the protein CASFDSQGILVGNTEAFF.

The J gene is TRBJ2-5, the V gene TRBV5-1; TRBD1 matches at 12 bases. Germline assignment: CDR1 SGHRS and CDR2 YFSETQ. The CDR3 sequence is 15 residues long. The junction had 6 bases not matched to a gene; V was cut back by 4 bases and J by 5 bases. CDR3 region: CASSTGTGGGETQYF. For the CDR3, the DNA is TGCGCCAGCAGCACTGGGACAGGGGGCGGTGAGACCCAGTACTTC. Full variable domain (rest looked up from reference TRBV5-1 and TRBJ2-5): KAGVTQTPRYLIKTRGQQVTLSCSPISGHRSVSWYQQTPGQGLQFLFEYFSETQRNKGNFPGRFSGRQFSNSRSEMNVSTLELGDSALYLCASSTGTGGGETQYFGPGTRLLVL.

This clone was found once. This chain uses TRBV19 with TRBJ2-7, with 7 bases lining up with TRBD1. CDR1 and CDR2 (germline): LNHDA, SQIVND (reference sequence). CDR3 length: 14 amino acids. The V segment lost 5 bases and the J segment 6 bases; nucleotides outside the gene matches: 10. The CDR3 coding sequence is TGTGCCAGTAGTCCCGACAGGGCGGCGGCCGAGCAGTACTTC. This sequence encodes CASSPDRAAAEQYF.

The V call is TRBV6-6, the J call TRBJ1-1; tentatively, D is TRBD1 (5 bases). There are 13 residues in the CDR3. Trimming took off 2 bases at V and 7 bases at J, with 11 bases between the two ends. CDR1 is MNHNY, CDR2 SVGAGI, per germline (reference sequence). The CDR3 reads CASSYDTGGEAFF. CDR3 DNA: TGTGCCAGCAGTTACGATACCGGGGGTGAAGCTTTCTTT.

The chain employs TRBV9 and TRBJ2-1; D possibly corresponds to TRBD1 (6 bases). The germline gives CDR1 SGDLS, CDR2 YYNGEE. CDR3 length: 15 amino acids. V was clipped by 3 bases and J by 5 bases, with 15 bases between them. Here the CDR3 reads CASSARQVGDNEQFF. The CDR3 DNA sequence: TGTGCCAGCAGCGCTAGACAGGTTGGCGACAATGAGCAGTTCTTC.

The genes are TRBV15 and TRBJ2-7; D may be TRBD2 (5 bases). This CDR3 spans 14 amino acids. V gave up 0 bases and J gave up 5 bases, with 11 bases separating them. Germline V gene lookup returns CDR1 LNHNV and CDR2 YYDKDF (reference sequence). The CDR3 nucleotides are TGTGCCACCAGCAGAGATGGCGGGTCCGACGAGCAGTACTTC. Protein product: CATSRDGGSDEQYF.

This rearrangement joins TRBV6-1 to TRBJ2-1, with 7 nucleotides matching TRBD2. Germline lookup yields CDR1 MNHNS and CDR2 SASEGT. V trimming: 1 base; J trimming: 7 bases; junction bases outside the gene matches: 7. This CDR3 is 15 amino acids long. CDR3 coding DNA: TGTGCCAGCAGTGAAGGGGGCCCCGGGGGGAATGAGCAGTTCTTC. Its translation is CASSEGGPGGNEQFF.